The 9 T cell receptor beta chains presented below share a single source sample, sequenced in a study of T cells in Graves' hyperthyroidism and ophthalmopathy. Amplification targeted TCR beta CDR3 regions from RNA transcripts. RT-PCR in the first round (using the HTBI primer set) targeted the TCR CDR3. Each CDR3 protein is one row after TCRdb ran MiXCR on the multiplex PCR reads. The repertoire holds around 440,000 distinct CDR3 sequences, with approximately 14% as singletons. Sequencing was carried out using blood. The receptors were gathered from a woman between 18 and 29 years old with Graves' hyperthyroidism.

There are a few counts of this clonotype. The chain couples TRBV20-1 to TRBJ2-7, with D unclear. V gave up 3 bases and J gave up 6 bases, with 9 bases separating them. The CDR3 has 11 amino acids. CDR1 DFQATT and CDR2 SNEGSKA come from the germline V gene (reference sequence). The CDR3 coding sequence is TGCAGTGCTAGTCCCCAACTCGAGCAGTACTTC. Protein product: CSASPQLEQYF.

This clonotype has ten or more counts. The chain has TRBV6-1 and TRBJ2-7; D uncertain. Trimming took off 7 bases at V and 4 bases at J, with 11 bases between the two ends. CDR1 and CDR2 (germline): MNHNS, SASEGT. The CDR3 sequence is 12 residues long. CDR3 protein: CASTVDRYEQYF. The CDR3 nucleotides are TGTGCCAGCACCGTCGACCGGTACGAGCAGTACTTC.

This clonotype has more than one count but fewer than ten. This chain links TRBV10-3 with TRBJ2-3, with a possible D match to TRBD2 (5 bases). The CDR3 loop spans 16 amino acids. Germline V gene lookup returns CDR1 ENHRY and CDR2 SYGVKD. V lost 2 bases and J lost 0, with 12 bases in between. The CDR3 here is CAISEVERSSTDTQYF. The CDR3, as DNA: TGTGCCATCAGTGAGGTGGAGCGGTCTAGCACAGATACGCAGTATTTT.

This clonotype has more than one count but fewer than ten. The chain couples TRBV6-4 to TRBJ1-6; D uncertain. The CDR3 runs to 13 residues. Germline V lookup: CDR1 MRHNA, CDR2 SNTAGT. Trimming pared 6 bases from V and 7 bases from J, leaving 10 bases between. The CDR3 spells CASRGSGNSPLHF. The DNA for the CDR3 is TGTGCCAGCAGAGGGTCTGGGAATTCACCCCTCCACTTT.

The chain employs TRBV7-2 and TRBJ2-4, with D perhaps matching TRBD1 or TRBD2 (5 bases each). The V gene lost 3 bases and the J gene lost 3 bases, with 15 bases spanning the gap. Germline V gene lookup returns CDR1 SGHTA and CDR2 FQGNSA. The CDR3 has 16 residues. CDR3 bases: TGTGCCAGCAGCTTTGGGCCGGGGCCCATCAAAAACATTCAGTACTTC. Amino acid sequence: CASSFGPGPIKNIQYF.

About this clonotype itself: A much larger clone is a single base away; this may be a read error. The chain combines TRBV3-1 with TRBJ1-2; possibly TRBD1 for D (6 bases). The CDR3 has 14 amino acids. Per the germline V gene, CDR1 is LGHDT and CDR2 is YNNKEL (reference sequence). In DNA form, the CDR3 reads TGTGCCAGCAGCCAAGATACAGGGTTTTATGGCCACACCTTC. Protein product: CASSQDTGFYGHTF.

This clonotype has only a few counts. The chain has TRBV15 and TRBJ2-2; D is undetermined. This CDR3 is 15 amino acids long. Germline V gene data show CDR1 as LNHNV and CDR2 as YYDKDF (reference sequence). V dropped 0 bases and J dropped 7 bases, with 12 bases sitting between them. The DNA for the CDR3 is TGTGCCACCAGCAGAGATCCGAGGAGCAACGGGGAGCTGTTTTTT. This translates into CATSRDPRSNGELFF.

In its sample, this clonotype was seen many times. This rearrangement joins TRBV28 to TRBJ2-7; D not resolved. The CDR3 contains 12 residues. The V gene lost 4 bases and the J gene lost 7 bases, with 11 bases spanning the gap. Germline CDR1 and CDR2: MDHEN and SYDVKM. The DNA of the CDR3 is TGTGCCAGCAGTTCCCGTCTGGGGGAGCAGTACTTC. This sequence encodes CASSSRLGEQYF.

This clonotype has ten or more counts. The chain employs TRBV2 and TRBJ1-1; perhaps TRBD1 as D (6 bases). Between the trimmed V and J ends, which lost 6 bases and 4 bases, there was a span of 12 bases. Per germline, CDR1 SNHLY and CDR2 FYNNEI. The CDR3 spans 13 residues. CDR3 region: CASSRGDGTEAFF. CDR3 DNA sequence: TGTGCCAGCAGCAGGGGTGATGGCACTGAAGCTTTCTTT. The whole variable domain, remainder taken from reference TRBV2 and TRBJ1-1, is EPEVTQTPSHQVTQMGQEVILRCVPISNHLYFYWYRQILGQKVEFLVSFYNNEISEKSEIFDDQFSVERPDGSNFTLKIRSTKLEDSAMYFCASSRGDGTEAFFGQGTRLTVV.